Here is one T cell receptor beta chain with its context. Authors' methods: Cell counts per sample came from amplifying reference gene primers. Repertoires were generated with immunoSEQ multiplex PCR, while TCRdb's copy carries only in-frame clones and drops some. The D gene and trimming were derived from the DNA, and the V and J assignments and clone size from that table. The table lists about 82,000 clones, just under 85% of them singletons. There are 14 residues in the CDR3. Germline CDR1 KGHDR, CDR2 SFDVKD. Unmatched junction bases numbered 6, after V lost 9 bases and J lost 8 bases. This record belongs to a study of blood T cell repertoires in COVID-19. In the study overall: Acute and convalescent COVID-19 samples came from the United States, Italy and Spain. In each case, the material was cDNA or gDNA derived from T cells, B-cell-depleted T cells, or PBMCs.

Sequencing was done on a sample of peripheral blood. The sequence came from a man older than 75 with active or convalescent COVID-19. The chain is built from TRBV24-1 and TRBJ1-4, with TRBD1 identical over 12 bases. CDR3 loop: CATGTGGAGEKLFF. The CDR3 DNA reads TGTGCCACCGGGACAGGGGGCGCGGGAGAAAAACTGTTTTTT.